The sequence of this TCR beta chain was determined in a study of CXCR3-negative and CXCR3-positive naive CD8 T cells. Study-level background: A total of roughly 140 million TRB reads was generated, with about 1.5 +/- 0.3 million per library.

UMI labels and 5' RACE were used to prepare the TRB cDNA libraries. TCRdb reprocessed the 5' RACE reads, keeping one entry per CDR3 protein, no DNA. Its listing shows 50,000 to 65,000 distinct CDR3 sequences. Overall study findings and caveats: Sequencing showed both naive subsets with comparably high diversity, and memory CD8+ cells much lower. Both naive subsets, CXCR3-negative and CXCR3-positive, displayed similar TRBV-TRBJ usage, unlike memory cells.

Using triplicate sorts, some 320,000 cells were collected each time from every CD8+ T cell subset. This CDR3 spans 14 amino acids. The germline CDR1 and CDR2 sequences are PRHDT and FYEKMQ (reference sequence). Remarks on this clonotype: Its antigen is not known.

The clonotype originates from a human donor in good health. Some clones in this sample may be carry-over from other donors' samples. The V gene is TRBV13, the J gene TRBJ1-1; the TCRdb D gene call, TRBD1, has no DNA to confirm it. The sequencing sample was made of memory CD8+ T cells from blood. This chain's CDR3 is CATKRQVENTEAFF. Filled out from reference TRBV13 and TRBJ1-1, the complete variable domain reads AAGVIQSPRHLIKEKRETATLKCYPIPRHDTVYWYQQGPGQDPQFLISFYEKMQSDKGSIPDRFSAQQFSDYHSELNMSSLELGDSALYFCATKRQVENTEAFFGQGTRLTVV.